The 30 T cell receptor beta chains in this list originate from one sample, sequenced in a study of blood T cell repertoires in COVID-19. Libraries were prepared by immunoSEQ multiplex PCR; TCRdb keeps only in-frame clonotypes and omits some of them. The top ten hold 0.7% of the sample, which has around 480,000 clones, 87% seen once. Sequencing was carried out using PBMCs or T cells enriched from blood (not recorded which). All receptors come from a woman aged 18-29 years who had recovered from COVID-19.

This clone showed up just once. V usage is TRBV15 and J usage is TRBJ2-1; the D is unclear. CDR1 LNHNV and CDR2 YYDKDF come from the germline V gene (reference sequence). V lost 0 bases and J lost 0, with 9 bases in between. CDR3 length equals 16 residues. CDR3 nucleotides: TGTGCCACCAGCAGAGATCATCTGAGCTCCTACAATGAGCAGTTCTTC. Its translation is CATSRDHLSSYNEQFF.

V gene TRBV18 combines with J gene TRBJ1-2; a weak D match, TRBD1 (5 bases). Trimming took 0 bases from V and 3 from J, leaving 11 bases between them. The CDR3 spans 15 residues. Looked up from germline, CDR1 is KGHSH and CDR2 is LQKENI. CDR3 coding DNA: TGTGCCAGCTCACCACCGCTTACCAGGGACTATGGCTACACCTTC. This translates into CASSPPLTRDYGYTF.

The chain combines TRBV2 with TRBJ1-5; 9 bases agree with TRBD1. Per germline, CDR1 SNHLY and CDR2 FYNNEI. V trimming: 6 bases; J trimming: 10 bases; junction bases outside the gene matches: 10. CDR3 length: 14 residues. The CDR3 here is CASSEDRGPHPQHF. The DNA for the CDR3 is TGTGCCAGCAGCGAGGACAGGGGCCCCCATCCCCAGCATTTT.

The rearrangement links TRBV30 to TRBJ1-2; TRBD1 agrees at 8 bases. The CDR3 runs 14 residues. J lost 4 bases, V lost 0 bases, and 4 bases had no gene match. Germline loops: CDR1 GTSNPN, CDR2 SVGIG (reference sequence). As DNA, the CDR3 is TGTGCCTGGAGTGTCGCAGGGGGCTTCTATGGCTACACCTTC. Translating it yields CAWSVAGGFYGYTF.

This clone showed up just once. This sequence joins TRBV7-9 and TRBJ1-3, with 7 positions matching TRBD1. The germline gives CDR1 SEHNR, CDR2 FQNEAQ (reference sequence). The V gene end was trimmed by 10 bases and the J gene end by 0 bases; junction bases not matched to a gene: 9. The CDR3 length is 15 residues. DNA of the CDR3: TGTGCCACCGACCCGGGACAGCCCTCTGGAAACACCATATATTTT. Protein product: CATDPGQPSGNTIYF. Variable domain in full (rest from reference TRBV7-9 and TRBJ1-3): DTGVSQNPRHKITKRGQNVTFRCDPISEHNRLYWYRQTLGQGPEFLTYFQNEAQLEKSRLLSDRFSAERPKGSFSTLEIQRTEQGDSAMYLCATDPGQPSGNTIYFGEGSWLTVV.

The V gene is TRBV21-1, the J gene TRBJ2-7; the table's D call, TRBD2, was not checked against the DNA. TRBV21-1 is an annotated pseudogene. The CDR3 covers 19 residues. The CDR3 loop reads CASSSLAGGNVKSSYEQYF. The CDR3 nucleotides read TGTGCCAGCAGCTCCCTGGCCGGGGGGAACGTCAAATCCTCCTACGAGCAGTACTTC.

This sequence joins TRBV5-6 and TRBJ2-7; 7 bases match TRBD1. There are 14 residues in the CDR3. Trimming cost V 4 bases and J 7 bases; bases outside gene matches: 11. CDR1 and CDR2 (germline): SGHDT, YYEEEE. In DNA form, the CDR3 reads TGTGCCAGCAGCCCCGGGACAGAGTCATGGGAGCAGTACTTC. This translates into CASSPGTESWEQYF.

This chain's CDR3 is CASSWQGGIDGYTF. Written as DNA, the CDR3 is TGTGCCAGTAGTTGGCAGGGTGGAATAGATGGCTACACCTTC. V and J are TRBV19 and TRBJ1-2; tentatively, D is TRBD1 (5 bases). V gave up 5 bases and J gave up 6 bases, with 16 bases separating them. Germline CDR1 is LNHDA and CDR2 is SQIVND (reference sequence). The CDR3 extends over 14 amino acids.

This chain links TRBV5-1 with TRBJ2-7; D possibly corresponds to TRBD2 (5 bases). Trimming removed 0 bases at V and 0 bases at J, with 10 bases between. The CDR3 totals 15 residues. Per germline, CDR1 SGHRS and CDR2 YFSETQ. CDR3 DNA sequence: TGCGCCAGCAGCTTGGAGAGGGTATACTCCTACGAGCAGTACTTC. Its translation: CASSLERVYSYEQYF. Drawing the rest from reference TRBV5-1 and TRBJ2-7, the complete variable domain is KAGVTQTPRYLIKTRGQQVTLSCSPISGHRSVSWYQQTPGQGLQFLFEYFSETQRNKGNFPGRFSGRQFSNSRSEMNVSTLELGDSALYLCASSLERVYSYEQYFGPGTRLTVT.

A single count supports this clone. The chain uses TRBV11-2 and TRBJ2-3; 7 positions agree with TRBD1. This CDR3 comprises 19 residues. CDR1 is SGHAT, CDR2 FQNNGV, per germline. V was clipped by 4 bases and J by 4 bases; unmatched bases: 20. CDR3 DNA sequence: TGTGCCAGCAGCTCAGAAGATCCGACAGGGCTTGTAGGGGCAGATACGCAGTATTTT. Translated: CASSSEDPTGLVGADTQYF.

The chain couples TRBV30 to TRBJ1-1, with 10 nucleotides matching TRBD1. Germline CDR1 is GTSNPN and CDR2 is SVGIG (reference sequence). Trimming took 2 bases from V and 11 from J; bases not matched to a gene: 5. The length of the CDR3 is 12 residues. In DNA form, the CDR3 reads TGTGCCTGGAGTTCGGGACAGGGGAACGCTTTCTTT. Protein sequence: CAWSSGQGNAFF.

Note on this clone: This same CDR3 is encoded by further DNA sequences in the sample. The V and J genes are TRBV3-1 (or the pseudogene TRBV3-2) and TRBJ1-2; 8 bases are a match to TRBD1. CDR1 and CDR2 from the germline V gene are LGHDT and YNNKEL (reference sequence). The CDR3 has 14 amino acids. With 0 bases clipped from V and 6 bases from J, the junction kept 3 bases outside the gene matches. The CDR3 DNA follows: TGTGCCAGCAGCCAAGATCAGGGGGCTAATGGCTACACCTTC. Amino acid sequence: CASSQDQGANGYTF.

This CDR3 reads CASSVGGPGDSGNTIYF. The CDR3 nucleotides read TGTGCCAGCAGCGTAGGAGGACCAGGGGACTCTGGAAACACCATATATTTT. The chain couples TRBV9 to TRBJ1-3; D is possibly TRBD1 (6 bases). The CDR3 sequence is 17 residues long. The V gene's germline CDR1 is SGDLS and CDR2 YYNGEE. Trimming cost V 0 bases and J 0 bases, with 13 bases left between them.

The gene calls are TRBV5-1 and TRBJ2-5; D might be TRBD1 (6 bases). The germline CDR1 and CDR2 sequences are SGHRS and YFSETQ. V lost 0 bases to trimming and J lost 5 bases, with 8 bases between them. The length of the CDR3 is 13 residues. DNA of the CDR3: TGCGCCAGCAGCTTGGCAGGGGTCGAGACCCAGTACTTC. Residues: CASSLAGVETQYF.

This clone was seen just once. The chain carries TRBV27 and TRBJ2-1; 9 bases agree with TRBD1. Germline assignment: CDR1 MNHEY and CDR2 SMNVEV (reference sequence). The V gene end was trimmed by 4 bases and the J gene end by 0 bases; junction bases not matched to a gene: 4. The CDR3 spans 16 residues. The DNA for the CDR3 is TGTGCCAGCAGTTGGAGGACAGGGGTCTCCTACAATGAGCAGTTCTTC. Its translation is CASSWRTGVSYNEQFF.

The chain uses TRBV5-1 and TRBJ2-5, with TRBD1 identical over 9 bases. The CDR3 totals 15 residues. Germline V gene data show CDR1 as SGHRS and CDR2 as YFSETQ. V gave up 0 bases and J gave up 4 bases; unmatched junction bases: 4. The CDR3 sequence: CASSLDPTGGETQYF. The CDR3 nucleotides read TGCGCCAGCAGCTTGGACCCGACAGGGGGAGAGACCCAGTACTTC.

The rearrangement uses TRBV5-8 and TRBJ2-5; D ambiguous. CDR1 SGHTS and CDR2 YDEGEE come from the germline V gene. V lost 2 bases and J lost 5, with 13 bases in between. The CDR3 covers 14 residues. CDR3 DNA: TGTGCCAGCAGCTTTGGTTTAACCCGGGAGACCCAGTACTTC. Encoded protein: CASSFGLTRETQYF.

The chain recombines TRBV5-6 with TRBJ2-3; TRBD2 matches at 7 bases. The CDR3 has 13 amino acids. CDR1 and CDR2 (germline): SGHDT, YYEEEE. The junction had 3 bases not matched to a gene; V was cut back by 3 bases and J by 5 bases. The CDR3 protein is CASSSGLGDTQYF. In nucleotides, the CDR3 is TGTGCCAGCAGCTCCGGACTAGGAGATACGCAGTATTTT.

The chain combines TRBV3-1 (or the pseudogene TRBV3-2) with TRBJ2-3, with D possibly matching TRBD2 (5 bases). This CDR3 is built from 14 residues. Germline CDR1 and CDR2: LGHDT and YNNKEL (reference sequence). The germline V and J ends were trimmed by 1 base and 6 bases, with 11 bases remaining between them. CDR3 DNA sequence: TGTGCCAGCAGCCAAGCCCGCGGGCGGGATACGCAGTATTTT. It translates to CASSQARGRDTQYF.

This rearrangement joins TRBV2 to TRBJ1-2; no clear D gene. Trimming pared 1 base from V and 4 bases from J, leaving 10 bases between. The germline gives CDR1 SNHLY, CDR2 FYNNEI. The CDR3 extends over 14 amino acids. The DNA of the CDR3 is TGTGCCAGCAGTGAAGGGCGGCTAAGCTATGGCTACACCTTC. Protein sequence: CASSEGRLSYGYTF.

This rearrangement joins TRBV27 to TRBJ1-2, with TRBD1 identical over 9 bases. Germline assignment: CDR1 MNHEY and CDR2 SMNVEV (reference sequence). This CDR3 is built from 14 residues. V lost 6 bases and J lost 6; bases outside the gene matches: 8. The CDR3, as DNA: TGTGCCAGCAGCCCCGACAGGGGGTATGATGGCTACACCTTC. Translating gives CASSPDRGYDGYTF.

V usage is TRBV7-9 and J usage is TRBJ2-1, with D uncertain. CDR1 and CDR2 (germline): SEHNR, FQNEAQ (reference sequence). This CDR3 has 14 residues. V shed 5 bases and J shed 6 bases, with 14 bases lying between them. The CDR3 DNA reads as TGTGCCAGCAGCCCGGGTAGAAGCTCCAATGAGCAGTTCTTC. Translating gives CASSPGRSSNEQFF. Looking up the rest from reference TRBV7-9 and TRBJ2-1 gives the full variable domain: DTGVSQNPRHKITKRGQNVTFRCDPISEHNRLYWYRQTLGQGPEFLTYFQNEAQLEKSRLLSDRFSAERPKGSFSTLEIQRTEQGDSAMYLCASSPGRSSNEQFFGPGTRLTVL.

The chain uses TRBV5-1 and TRBJ1-1; D remains unclear. CDR3 length: 15 amino acids. Germline V gene lookup returns CDR1 SGHRS and CDR2 YFSETQ. Trimming took 0 bases from V and 1 from J, leaving 10 bases between them. CDR3 sequence reads: CASSLGALPNTEAFF. CDR3 nucleotides: TGCGCCAGCAGCTTGGGAGCACTTCCGAACACTGAAGCTTTCTTT.

The genes are TRBV19 and TRBJ1-4, with 7 bases identical to TRBD1. CDR1 LNHDA and CDR2 SQIVND come from the germline V gene (reference sequence). After removal of 4 bases from V and 3 bases from J, the junction contained 5 bases not matched to a gene. CDR3 length: 15 residues. As DNA, the CDR3 is TGTGCCAGTAGTAGAGGACAGGACCCTAATGAAAAACTGTTTTTT. This sequence encodes CASSRGQDPNEKLFF.

This chain joins TRBV1 and TRBJ2-1; the DNA was not compared with TRBD2, the D call given in the table. TRBV1 is recorded as a pseudogene. The CDR3 totals 12 residues. CDR3 residues: CTPPRGGSEQFF. CDR3 nucleotide sequence: TGCACCCCCCCAAGGGGGGGCTCTGAGCAGTTCTTC.

The rearrangement uses TRBV9 and TRBJ2-2; 7 bases agree with TRBD1. Germline loops: CDR1 SGDLS, CDR2 YYNGEE. Trimming took 3 bases from V and 7 from J; bases not matched to a gene: 15. The length of the CDR3 is 17 residues. The CDR3 is CASSAQPVGGEIGELFF. In DNA, the CDR3 is TGTGCCAGCAGCGCCCAACCGGTAGGGGGCGAGATCGGGGAGCTGTTTTTT.

As regards this clone: Other DNA sequences within the sample encode an identical CDR3. The J gene is TRBJ1-1, the V gene TRBV5-1; tentative D call: TRBD1 (5 bases). The CDR3 has 14 residues. V dropped 0 bases and J dropped 1 base, with 7 bases sitting between them. The germline V gene has CDR1 SGHRS and CDR2 YFSETQ. In DNA form, the CDR3 reads TGCGCCAGCAGCTTGGACAGGCGGAACACTGAAGCTTTCTTT. It is translated as CASSLDRRNTEAFF.

This clone was picked up one time. V usage is TRBV7-8 and J usage is TRBJ1-4, with 7 bases aligning to TRBD1. The CDR3 is made up of 16 amino acids. The trim removed 2 bases at V and 11 bases at J, leaving 14 bases unmatched. Germline-derived CDR1 and CDR2 are SGHVS and FQNEAQ. The CDR3 sequence: CASSLKGAGFLGKLFF. The CDR3 DNA is TGTGCCAGCAGCTTAAAGGGGGCAGGCTTCTTGGGGAAACTGTTTTTT. Full variable domain (outside the CDR3, taken from reference TRBV7-8 and TRBJ1-4): GAGVSQSPRYKVAKRGQDVALRCDPISGHVSLFWYQQALGQGPEFLTYFQNEAQLDKSGLPSDRFFAERPEGSVSTLKIQRTQQEDSAVYLCASSLKGAGFLGKLFFGSGTQLSVL.

This chain uses TRBV7-9 with TRBJ1-4; D is possibly TRBD1 (5 bases). Trimming removed 1 base from V and 12 bases from J, with 12 bases in between. The germline CDR1 and CDR2 sequences are SEHNR and FQNEAQ (reference sequence). The CDR3 spans 13 residues. The CDR3 loop reads CASSLEGPEELFF. The CDR3 nucleotides read TGTGCCAGCAGCTTAGAGGGGCCGGAAGAACTGTTTTTT. The whole variable domain, filled in from reference TRBV7-9 and TRBJ1-4, reads DTGVSQNPRHKITKRGQNVTFRCDPISEHNRLYWYRQTLGQGPEFLTYFQNEAQLEKSRLLSDRFSAERPKGSFSTLEIQRTEQGDSAMYLCASSLEGPEELFFGSGTQLSVL.

This clone was recorded at least ten times. J is TRBJ1-6 and V is TRBV5-1, with 7 bases identical to TRBD1. Germline V gives CDR1 SGHRS, CDR2 YFSETQ. The CDR3 extends over 16 amino acids. Losses at the gene ends were 1 base for V and 3 bases for J; bases not matched to a gene: 4. The CDR3 region has the DNA TGCGCCAGCAGCTTGACAGGGGCTGTCTATAATTCACCCCTCCACTTT. Encoded protein: CASSLTGAVYNSPLHF.